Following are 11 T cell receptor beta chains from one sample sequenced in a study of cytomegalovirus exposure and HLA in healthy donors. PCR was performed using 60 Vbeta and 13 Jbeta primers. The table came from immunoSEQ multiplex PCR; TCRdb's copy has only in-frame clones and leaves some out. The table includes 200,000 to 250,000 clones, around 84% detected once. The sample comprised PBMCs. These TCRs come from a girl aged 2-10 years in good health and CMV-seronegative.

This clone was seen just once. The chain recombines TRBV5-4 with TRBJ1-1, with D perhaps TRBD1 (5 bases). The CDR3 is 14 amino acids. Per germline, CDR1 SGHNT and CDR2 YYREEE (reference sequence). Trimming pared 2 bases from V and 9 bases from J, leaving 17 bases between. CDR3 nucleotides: TGTGCCAGCAGCTTTAGGGAGGTTAAGGGGAAAGCTTTCTTT. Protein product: CASSFREVKGKAFF.

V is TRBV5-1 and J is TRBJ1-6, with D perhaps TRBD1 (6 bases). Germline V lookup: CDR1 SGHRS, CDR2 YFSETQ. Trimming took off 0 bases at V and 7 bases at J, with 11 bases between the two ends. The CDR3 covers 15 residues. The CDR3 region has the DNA TGCGCCAGCAGCTTGGGGGGCAGGGGCAATTCACCCCTCCACTTT. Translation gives CASSLGGRGNSPLHF.

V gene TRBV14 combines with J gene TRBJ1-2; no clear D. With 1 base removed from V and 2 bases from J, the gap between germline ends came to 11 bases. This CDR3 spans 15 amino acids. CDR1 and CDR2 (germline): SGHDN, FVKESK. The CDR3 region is CASSQVTFYNYGYTF. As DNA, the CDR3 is TGTGCCAGCAGCCAAGTTACATTTTACAACTATGGCTACACCTTC.

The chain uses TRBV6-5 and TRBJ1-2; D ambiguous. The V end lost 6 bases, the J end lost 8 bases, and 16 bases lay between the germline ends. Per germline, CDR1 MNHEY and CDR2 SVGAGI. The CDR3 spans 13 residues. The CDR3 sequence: CASRDLRLGGYTF. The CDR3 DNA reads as TGTGCCAGCAGAGACCTGAGGTTAGGCGGCTACACCTTC.

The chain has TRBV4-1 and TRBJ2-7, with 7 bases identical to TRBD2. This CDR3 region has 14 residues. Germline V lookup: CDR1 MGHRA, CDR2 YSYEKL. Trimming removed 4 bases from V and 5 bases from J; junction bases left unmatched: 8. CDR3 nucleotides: TGCGCCAGCAGCCTTATACTAGCGTCGGACGAGCAGTACTTC. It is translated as CASSLILASDEQYF.

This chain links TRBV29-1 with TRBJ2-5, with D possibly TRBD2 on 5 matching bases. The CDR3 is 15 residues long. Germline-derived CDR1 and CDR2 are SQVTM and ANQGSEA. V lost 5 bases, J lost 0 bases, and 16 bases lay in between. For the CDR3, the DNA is TGCAGCGTTATATCAGCTAGCCCTAACCAAGAGACCCAGTACTTC. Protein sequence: CSVISASPNQETQYF.

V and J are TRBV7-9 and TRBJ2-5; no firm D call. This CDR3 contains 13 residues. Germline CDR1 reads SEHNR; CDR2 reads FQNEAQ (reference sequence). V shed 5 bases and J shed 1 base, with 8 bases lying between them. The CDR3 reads CASSGLVQETQYF. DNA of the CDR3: TGTGCCAGCAGCGGTTTAGTCCAAGAGACCCAGTACTTC. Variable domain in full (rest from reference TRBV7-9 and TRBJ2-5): DTGVSQNPRHKITKRGQNVTFRCDPISEHNRLYWYRQTLGQGPEFLTYFQNEAQLEKSRLLSDRFSAERPKGSFSTLEIQRTEQGDSAMYLCASSGLVQETQYFGPGTRLLVL.

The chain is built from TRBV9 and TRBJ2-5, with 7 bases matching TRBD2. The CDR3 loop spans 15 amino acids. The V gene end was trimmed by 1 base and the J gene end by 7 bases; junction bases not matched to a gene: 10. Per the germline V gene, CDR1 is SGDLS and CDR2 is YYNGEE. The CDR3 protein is CASSVTGGARGTQYF. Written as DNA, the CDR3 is TGTGCCAGCAGCGTAACGGGAGGCGCCCGGGGGACCCAGTACTTC.

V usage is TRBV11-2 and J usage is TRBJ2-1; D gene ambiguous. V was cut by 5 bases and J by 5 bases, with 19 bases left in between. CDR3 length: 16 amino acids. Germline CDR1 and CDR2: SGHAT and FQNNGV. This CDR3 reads CASSTPVPKYDNEQFF. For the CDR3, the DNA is TGTGCCAGCAGCACCCCCGTCCCTAAGTACGACAATGAGCAGTTCTTC.

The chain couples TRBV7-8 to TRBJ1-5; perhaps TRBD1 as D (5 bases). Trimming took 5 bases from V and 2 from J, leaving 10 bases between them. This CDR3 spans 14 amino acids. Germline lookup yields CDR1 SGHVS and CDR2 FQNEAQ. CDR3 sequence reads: CASSAGPGNQPQHF. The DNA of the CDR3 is TGTGCCAGCAGCGCGGGACCGGGCAATCAGCCCCAGCATTTT.

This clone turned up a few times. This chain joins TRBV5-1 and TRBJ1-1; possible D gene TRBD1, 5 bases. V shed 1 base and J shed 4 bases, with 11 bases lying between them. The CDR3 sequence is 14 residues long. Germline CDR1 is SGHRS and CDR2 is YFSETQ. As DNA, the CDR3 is TGCGCCAGCAGCTTGAGGCAGGGAGGCACTGAAGCTTTCTTT. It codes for CASSLRQGGTEAFF.